The 12 T cell receptor beta chains in this list originate from one sample, sequenced in a study of OX40 agonist ivuxolimab in advanced cancers. TCRdb's table, derived via immunoSEQ multiplex PCR, lists solely in-frame clones and lacks some. The sample consists of over 150,000 clones, 90% to 95% of them appearing once. Here the sequenced sample was CD4+ or CD8+ T cells sorted from blood, taken in a trial of the OX40 agonist ivuxolimab. All receptors derive from an adult with an advanced solid tumor such as melanoma, head and neck, liver or kidney cancer.

V is TRBV21-1 and J is TRBJ2-1; the table assigns TRBD2, which was not confirmed against the DNA. TRBV21-1 is labeled a pseudogene. This CDR3 is 20 amino acids long. The CDR3 spells CASSKALEGREAGGYNEQFF. The CDR3 nucleotides are TGTGCCAGCAGCAAAGCGCTTGAGGGTCGGGAAGCGGGGGGATACAATGAGCAGTTCTTC.

This clone is a singleton in its sample. The gene calls are TRBV19 and TRBJ2-2, with 10 nucleotides matching TRBD2. The CDR3 covers 15 residues. Trimming took 7 bases from V and 4 from J; bases not matched to a gene: 6. Germline lookup yields CDR1 LNHDA and CDR2 SQIVND (reference sequence). As DNA, the CDR3 is TGTGCCAGTACCATAGCGGGGGGCGGCACCGGGGAGCTGTTTTTT. This translates into CASTIAGGGTGELFF.

This clone was counted once. This chain joins TRBV7-3 and TRBJ2-7; 8 bases are shared with TRBD2. Germline CDR1 SGHTA, CDR2 FQGTGA. This CDR3 is built from 13 residues. The trim removed 8 bases at V and 1 base at J, leaving 4 bases unmatched. CDR3 sequence: CASRTSGSYEQYF. The DNA of the CDR3 is TGTGCCAGCCGTACTAGCGGTTCCTACGAGCAGTACTTC.

J is TRBJ1-1 and V is TRBV18, with D maybe TRBD1 (5 bases). Trimming removed 6 bases at V and 1 base at J, with 12 bases between. The CDR3 has 14 residues. Germline CDR1 is KGHSH and CDR2 is LQKENI. In nucleotides, the CDR3 is TGTGCCAGCTCGTCACAACAGGAGAACACTGAAGCTTTCTTT. Translating it yields CASSSQQENTEAFF.

The chain uses TRBV28 and TRBJ1-4; D uncertain. Trimming removed 6 bases from V and 0 bases from J, with 14 bases in between. Germline lookup yields CDR1 MDHEN and CDR2 SYDVKM. The CDR3 sequence is 16 residues long. CDR3 sequence (DNA): TGTGCCAGCAGCCCCCATCCACAAGCAACTAATGAAAAACTGTTTTTT. Translating it yields CASSPHPQATNEKLFF.

The chain couples TRBV19 to TRBJ2-3; possibly TRBD2 for D (5 bases). Trimming cost V 3 bases and J 1 base, with 17 bases left between them. This CDR3 has 17 amino acids. Germline-derived CDR1 and CDR2 are LNHDA and SQIVND (reference sequence). The CDR3 DNA is TGTGCCAGTAGTATGGCCCGGGATGTTAGAGGCACAGATACGCAGTATTTT. Translation: CASSMARDVRGTDTQYF.

The CDR3 reads CASSQDRVRTQYF. CDR3 bases: TGCGCCAGCAGCCAAGACCGGGTACGGACCCAGTACTTC. The rearrangement uses TRBV4-3 and TRBJ2-5; D is uncertain. The length of the CDR3 is 13 residues. CDR1 is LGHNA and CDR2 is YSLEER in the germline V gene. V lost 0 bases and J lost 7, with 9 bases in between.

The V call is TRBV9, the J call TRBJ2-2, with TRBD2 matching over 10 bases. In germline, CDR1 is SGDLS, CDR2 YYNGEE. The CDR3 loop spans 15 amino acids. The V gene end was trimmed by 1 base and the J gene end by 5 bases; junction bases not matched to a gene: 2. For the CDR3, the DNA is TGTGCCAGCAGCGTATCACTAGCGGGGACCGGGGAGCTGTTTTTT. The encoded protein is CASSVSLAGTGELFF.

The chain has TRBV28 and TRBJ2-7; D is unresolved. This CDR3 comprises 14 residues. Deletions cut 2 bases from V and 5 bases from J, with 13 bases between. The germline gives CDR1 MDHEN, CDR2 SYDVKM. CDR3 nucleotide sequence: TGTGCCAGCAGTTTACCCTCCGACTTCCACGAGCAGTACTTC. It encodes CASSLPSDFHEQYF.

This chain connects TRBV5-6 to TRBJ2-6, with D possibly TRBD1 on 5 matching bases. The CDR3 covers 14 residues. Germline CDR1 SGHDT, CDR2 YYEEEE. Trimming left V 0 bases short and J 5 bases short, with 6 bases between. CDR3: CASSLGQRANVLTF. Here the CDR3 DNA reads TGTGCCAGCAGCTTGGGACAGAGGGCCAACGTCCTGACTTTC. Using reference TRBV5-6 and TRBJ2-6 for the parts outside the CDR3, the full variable domain is DAGVTQSPTHLIKTRGQQVTLRCSPKSGHDTVSWYQQALGQGPQFIFQYYEEEERQRGNFPDRFSGHQFPNYSSELNVNALLLGDSALYLCASSLGQRANVLTFGAGSRLTVL.

The gene calls are TRBV5-1 and TRBJ1-4, with TRBD1 matching over 10 bases. This CDR3 is 14 amino acids long. J gave up 4 bases and V 6 bases, and 3 bases lay outside the gene matches. The germline gives CDR1 SGHRS, CDR2 YFSETQ. The CDR3 loop reads CASTRDRGNEKLFF. The CDR3, as DNA: TGCGCCAGCACTCGGGACAGGGGTAATGAAAAACTGTTTTTT.

The chain carries TRBV5-1 and TRBJ1-5; D is ambiguous. Germline CDR1 and CDR2: SGHRS and YFSETQ. This CDR3 is built from 14 residues. Trimming stripped 4 bases from V and 4 bases from J, with 12 bases between. CDR3 region: CASSPSGGNQPQHF. CDR3 coding DNA: TGCGCCAGCAGCCCATCGGGAGGGAATCAGCCCCAGCATTTT. Together with reference TRBV5-1 and TRBJ1-5, the CDR3 gives the full variable domain: KAGVTQTPRYLIKTRGQQVTLSCSPISGHRSVSWYQQTPGQGLQFLFEYFSETQRNKGNFPGRFSGRQFSNSRSEMNVSTLELGDSALYLCASSPSGGNQPQHFGDGTRLSIL.